One TCR beta chain is described in this entry. The antigen it binds to is not known. No quality values exist for individual bases; no much larger clone is one base distant. The sample is drawn from a study of shared clonotypes between healthy human individuals (dated by TCRdb to 2019 to 2021). At the level of the whole study: The cohort comprised a couple of women and a few men aged 18 to 49 years. Per donor, three plates each were used for CD4 naive and CD4 memory, two for CD8 naive, and one for CD8 memory. The study deeply sequenced blood TCR repertoires of about 5 healthy adults to estimate repertoire size and the extent of clonotype sharing between individuals. Different laboratories and diverse techniques were used to prepare libraries and sequence TCR repertoires, to increase sequencing depth and limit assay-specific biases. Leukapheresis yielded between about 0.85 and 9 billion PBMCs per donor.

What the research found in general, with its limitations: Compared with non-shared clonotypes, clonotypes shared by all four sorted-subset donors had higher generation probabilities. Only blood was sampled, and tissue TCR repertoires likely differ from those in blood. Even with the large sequencing depth, rarefaction of the sorted-subset datasets indicated that sequencing was incomplete. Pairwise subsampling indicated that sequencing depth was expected to affect the degree of clonotype sharing among donors. Estimated clonotype richness was generally larger for naive than for memory subsets. Because the study included only a small number of donors, the genetic and exposure-history diversity represented was limited. Around 5.4% of naive CD4, 3.5% of naive CD8, about 2.5% of memory CD4, and less than 0.45% of memory CD8 clonotypes were shared across several donors.

Using the deep immunoSEQ assay, multiplex PCR amplified TCR CDR3 regions from genomic DNA. Genomic DNA extracted from each cell subset was distributed evenly over all wells of several immunoSEQ 96-well plates, and each plate served as one replicate. For sorted subsets, each replicate PCR was loaded with 200 ng genomic DNA, equivalent to 25,000 to 30,000 T cell genomes. Purified libraries were quantified with a Qubit 3.0 fluorometer, sized on a Bioanalyzer 2100, and re-quantified with the KAPA Library Quantification kit. A separate single-read 150-cycle Illumina NextSeq 550 flow cell was used to sequence each immunoSEQ 96-well plate. The original methods were these. Because only junctional sequences without quality scores were contained in the immunoSEQ output, filtering matching that applied to full-length reads could not be performed. To assign V/J genes and CDR3, sequences were annotated using PyIR, a Python wrapper for IgBLAST v1.9, with IMGT germline references. Reads were filtered out if the reads had weak V/J assignments (E-value above 1e-6), no CDR3, stop codons, out-of-frame junctions, or ambiguous translated residues. V3J clonotypes were defined by identical inferred V gene, J gene, and CDR3 amino acid sequence. To compute the percentage overlap between repertoires, the number of shared unique clonotypes was divided by the size of the smaller repertoire. Three approaches were used to assess repertoire richness: RTK rarefaction, the Chao1 estimator, and Recon v2.1 estimates of unobserved clonotypes. Generation probabilities were computed with OLGA for all TCRbeta clonotypes obtained by the gDNA method from a few donors. TCRdb provides this immuneACCESS table in a form limited to in-frame rearrangements. Some clones are lacking; in checked studies, under half of them reflect an unresolved V gene, and why the rest are absent is not known. That table furnishes V, J and clone size, whereas the DNA furnished D and trimming. The sample has millions of clones on record, roughly 93% of them singletons. Of the sample, under 0.45% is held by the ten largest clones.

The donors were healthy, HIV-negative adults who had no recently reported acute infections or vaccinations. Every donor was a Caucasian adult living in Nashville, Tennessee, USA. CD4+ T cells were enriched by magnetic negative selection; naive cells were then positively selected on CD45RA, and the negative fraction formed the memory subset. After blood collection by leukapheresis, PBMCs were isolated using Ficoll-Histopaque density gradient centrifugation and then cryopreserved in the vapor phase of liquid nitrogen. Analytical flow cytometry was used to check the purity and quantity of each magnetically sorted T cell population. Each sorted fraction had its genomic DNA isolated and then quantified by UV absorbance on a Nanodrop 2000c. This TCR was recovered from a man younger than 35 in good health. Some clones in this sample may be carry-over from other donors' samples. What was sequenced was naive CD4+ T cells from PBMCs. Interpreted using the paper, the cell subset or site label stands for: CD45RA+ positively selected.

The DNA sequence is TGTGCCAGTAGTATTAGTCCAGGGGGCGGAAATCAGCCCCAGCATTTT. This is translated as CASSISPGGGNQPQHF. The chain couples TRBV19 to TRBJ1-5; 8 bases in between match TRBD1. The germline V end is reduced by 3 bases and the J end by 4 bases; junction bases left unmatched: 8. The CDR3 starts with the cysteine, ends with the phenylalanine, and has 16 residues. The DNA shown is the 48-base CDR3, in frame from base 1. The germline V gene (reference sequence) specifies LNHDA as CDR1 and SQIVND as CDR2.